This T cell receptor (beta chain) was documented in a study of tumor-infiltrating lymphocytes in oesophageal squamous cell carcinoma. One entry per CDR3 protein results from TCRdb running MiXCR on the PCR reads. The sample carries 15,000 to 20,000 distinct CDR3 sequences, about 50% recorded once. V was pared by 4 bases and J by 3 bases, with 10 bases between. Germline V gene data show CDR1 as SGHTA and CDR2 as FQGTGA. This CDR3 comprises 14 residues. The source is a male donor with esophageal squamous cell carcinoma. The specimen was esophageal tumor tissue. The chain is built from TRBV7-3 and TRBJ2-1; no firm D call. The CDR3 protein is CASSSDAFYNEQFF. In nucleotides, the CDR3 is TGTGCCAGCAGCTCAGATGCCTTCTACAATGAGCAGTTCTTC.